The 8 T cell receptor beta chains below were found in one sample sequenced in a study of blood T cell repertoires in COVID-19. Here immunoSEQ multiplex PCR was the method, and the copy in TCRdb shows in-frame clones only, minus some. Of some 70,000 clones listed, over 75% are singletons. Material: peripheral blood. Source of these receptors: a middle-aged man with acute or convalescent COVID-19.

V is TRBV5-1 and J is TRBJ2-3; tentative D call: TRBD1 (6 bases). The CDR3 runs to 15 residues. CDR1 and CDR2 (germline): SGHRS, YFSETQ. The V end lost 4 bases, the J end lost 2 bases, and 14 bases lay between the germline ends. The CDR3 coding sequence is TGCGCCAGCAGCGGGGGCTTGACTGTCACAGATACGCAGTATTTT. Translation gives CASSGGLTVTDTQYF.

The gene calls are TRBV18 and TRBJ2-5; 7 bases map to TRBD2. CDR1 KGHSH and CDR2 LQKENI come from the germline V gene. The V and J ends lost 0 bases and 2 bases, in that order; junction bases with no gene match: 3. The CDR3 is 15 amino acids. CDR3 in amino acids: CASSPPGGAQETQYF. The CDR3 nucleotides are TGTGCCAGCTCACCACCGGGAGGGGCTCAAGAGACCCAGTACTTC.

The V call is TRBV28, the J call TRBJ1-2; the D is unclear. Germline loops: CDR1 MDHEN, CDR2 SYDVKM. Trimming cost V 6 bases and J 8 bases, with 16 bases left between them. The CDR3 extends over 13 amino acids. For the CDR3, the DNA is TGTGCCAGCAGCCTTCAGCAGGATAGAGGCTACACCTTC. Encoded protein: CASSLQQDRGYTF.

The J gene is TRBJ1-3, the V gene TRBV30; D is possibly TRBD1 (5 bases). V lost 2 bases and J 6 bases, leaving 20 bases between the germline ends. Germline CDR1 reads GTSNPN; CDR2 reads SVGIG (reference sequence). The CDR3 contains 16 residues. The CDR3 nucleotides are TGTGCCTGGAGTCCCCCGGTGGGCAGGGCGTCAAACACCATATATTTT. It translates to CAWSPPVGRASNTIYF.

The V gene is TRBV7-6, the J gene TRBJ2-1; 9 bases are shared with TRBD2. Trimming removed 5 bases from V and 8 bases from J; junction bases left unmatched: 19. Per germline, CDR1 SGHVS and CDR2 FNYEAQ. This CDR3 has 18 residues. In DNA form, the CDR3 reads TGTGCCAGCAGCCCCGAAAAAATAGCGGGAGACCCCCAGGATGAGCAGTTCTTC. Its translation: CASSPEKIAGDPQDEQFF.

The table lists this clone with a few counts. The CDR3: CASSFFSPNEQFF. CDR3 in DNA: TGCGCCAGCAGCTTTTTCTCCCCCAATGAGCAGTTCTTC. V is TRBV5-1 and J is TRBJ2-1; D unresolved. Looked up from germline, CDR1 is SGHRS and CDR2 is YFSETQ. V shed 2 bases and J shed 6 bases, with 9 bases lying between them. CDR3 length: 13 residues. Full variable domain (rest looked up from reference TRBV5-1 and TRBJ2-1): KAGVTQTPRYLIKTRGQQVTLSCSPISGHRSVSWYQQTPGQGLQFLFEYFSETQRNKGNFPGRFSGRQFSNSRSEMNVSTLELGDSALYLCASSFFSPNEQFFGPGTRLTVL.

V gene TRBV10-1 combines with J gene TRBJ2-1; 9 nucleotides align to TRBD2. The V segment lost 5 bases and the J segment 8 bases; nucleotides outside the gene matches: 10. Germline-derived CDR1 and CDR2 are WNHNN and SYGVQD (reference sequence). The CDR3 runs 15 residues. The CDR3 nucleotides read TGCGCCAGCAGTCAGGGACTAGCTGGACGAGATGAGCAGTTCTTC. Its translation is CASSQGLAGRDEQFF.

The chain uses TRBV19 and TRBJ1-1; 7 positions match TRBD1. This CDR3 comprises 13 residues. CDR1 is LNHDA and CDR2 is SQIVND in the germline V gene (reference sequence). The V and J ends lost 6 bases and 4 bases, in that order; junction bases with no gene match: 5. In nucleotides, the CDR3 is TGTGCCAGTAGCAGGACAGGCGCCACTGAAGCTTTCTTT. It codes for CASSRTGATEAFF. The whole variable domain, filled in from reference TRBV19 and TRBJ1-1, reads DGGITQSPKYLFRKEGQNVTLSCEQNLNHDAMYWYRQDPGQGLRLIYYSQIVNDFQKGDIAEGYSVSREKKESFPLTVTSAQKNPTAFYLCASSRTGATEAFFGQGTRLTVV.